This T cell receptor (beta chain) was sequenced for a study of cytomegalovirus exposure and HLA in healthy donors. General study findings and limits: Under in vitro conditions, a few CMV-associated chains were confirmed as specific for CMV antigens.

Worth noting for this clone: The antigen remains unidentified.

The PCR had 60 Vbeta and 13 Jbeta primers. The data were produced by immunoSEQ multiplex PCR, yet TCRdb's version contains in-frame clones alone and is incomplete. The table has roughly 98,000 clones, about 77% seen once. This receptor was identified in a man aged 40-50 years in good health and CMV-seronegative. The sample was PBMCs.

The CDR3 region has the DNA TGCAGCGTCCGACAGTTGACTGAAGCTTTCTTT. It is translated as CSVRQLTEAFF. The chain carries TRBV29-1 and TRBJ1-1, with D perhaps TRBD1 (5 bases). This CDR3 contains 11 residues. Trimming shortened V by 6 bases and J by 5 bases, and 10 bases separated the two germline ends. Germline V gene sequence: CDR1 SQVTM, CDR2 ANQGSEA.